These 16 T cell receptor beta chains share one sample of origin, sequenced in a study of glioma-infiltrating T cells after dendritic cell vaccination. The data were produced by immunoSEQ multiplex PCR, yet TCRdb's version contains in-frame clones alone and is incomplete. The sample includes tens of thousands of clones, approximately 80% of them seen just once. Sequenced here: blood, sampled before dendritic cell vaccination. The origin of the receptors is a human donor with glioblastoma.

The V gene is TRBV2, the J gene TRBJ2-7; 7 nucleotides agree with TRBD2. The length of the CDR3 is 13 residues. Germline V gives CDR1 SNHLY, CDR2 FYNNEI. V was clipped by 8 bases and J by 2 bases; unmatched bases: 6. DNA for the CDR3: TGTGCCAGCTCCCCAGGGAGGGCCTACGAGCAGTACTTC. It is translated as CASSPGRAYEQYF.

As DNA, the CDR3 is TGTGCCAGAAGCTTAGGAGCGGCTAAGTACAATGAGCAGTTCTTC. The encoded protein is CARSLGAAKYNEQFF. This chain joins TRBV7-5 and TRBJ2-1; TRBD2, the table's D call, lacks a check against the DNA. TRBV7-5 constitutes a pseudogene. The CDR3 is 15 residues long.

The chain couples TRBV6-5 to TRBJ2-1; TRBD2 matches at 12 bases. Germline V gives CDR1 MNHEY, CDR2 SVGAGI. The CDR3 sequence is 16 residues long. Trimming cost V 1 base and J 10 bases; bases outside gene matches: 8. Written as DNA, the CDR3 is TGTGCCAGCAGTTACTTATACGGGACTAGCGGGCGAGAGCAGTTCTTC. Amino acids: CASSYLYGTSGREQFF.

This clone was counted a few times. This CDR3 reads CAISDGQGVHEQYF. The DNA of the CDR3 is TGTGCCATCAGTGACGGCCAGGGGGTGCACGAGCAGTACTTC. J is TRBJ2-7 and V is TRBV10-3; 7 bases are shared with TRBD1. The CDR3 runs to 14 residues. The V segment lost 3 bases and the J segment 5 bases; nucleotides outside the gene matches: 7. CDR1 ENHRY and CDR2 SYGVKD come from the germline V gene.

The rearrangement links TRBV5-4 to TRBJ2-7; no clear D. The CDR3 runs to 15 residues. Per germline, CDR1 SGHNT and CDR2 YYREEE (reference sequence). V was trimmed by 0 bases and J by 5 bases, leaving 15 bases between them. CDR3 in amino acids: CASSLGAQNYDEQYF. The DNA for the CDR3 is TGTGCCAGCAGCTTGGGGGCTCAAAATTACGACGAGCAGTACTTC.

The count of this clone is one. V usage is TRBV27 and J usage is TRBJ2-7; 9 bases match TRBD2. Germline lookup yields CDR1 MNHEY and CDR2 SMNVEV (reference sequence). The length of the CDR3 is 14 residues. J was trimmed by 7 bases and V by 3 bases; bases with no gene match: 7. This chain's CDR3 is CASSFPGTSREQYV. In DNA, the CDR3 is TGTGCCAGCAGTTTCCCTGGGACTAGCAGAGAGCAGTACGTC.

This chain joins TRBV6-6 and TRBJ2-1; D remains unclear. V dropped 6 bases and J dropped 1 base, with 10 bases sitting between them. The CDR3 runs 14 residues. Germline values: CDR1 MNHNY, CDR2 SVGAGI (reference sequence). DNA for the CDR3: TGTGCCAGCAGGCAGACTGGATCCTACAATGAGCAGTTCTTC. Encoded protein: CASRQTGSYNEQFF.

The chain couples TRBV6-1 to TRBJ1-3; D call uncertain. Germline CDR1 is MNHNS and CDR2 is SASEGT. CDR3 length: 14 residues. V gave up 5 bases and J gave up 0 bases, with 8 bases separating them. CDR3 in amino acids: CASSLTRSGNTIYF. The DNA of the CDR3 is TGTGCCAGCAGTCTGACACGCTCTGGAAACACCATATATTTT.

The V call is TRBV6-1, the J call TRBJ1-2; TRBD1 might be the D (5 bases). This CDR3 is built from 14 residues. The V end was cut by 7 bases, the J end by 5 bases, with 17 bases between. CDR1 is MNHNS, CDR2 SASEGT, per germline. The CDR3 spells CASTMDTGRYGYTF. CDR3 nucleotide sequence: TGTGCCAGCACGATGGACACGGGTCGATATGGCTACACCTTC.

The chain links TRBV19 to TRBJ2-2; 12 bases map to TRBD2. Per germline, CDR1 LNHDA and CDR2 SQIVND (reference sequence). V lost 4 bases, J lost 7 bases, and 4 bases stayed unmatched. The CDR3 contains 15 residues. The CDR3 is CASSTGLAGIGELFF. The CDR3 coding sequence is TGTGCCAGTAGTACCGGACTAGCGGGAATCGGGGAGCTGTTTTTT.

The chain links TRBV18 to TRBJ2-1; TRBD1 might be the D (5 bases). The germline V and J ends were trimmed by 4 bases and 4 bases, with 14 bases remaining between them. The CDR3 covers 15 residues. Germline-derived CDR1 and CDR2 are KGHSH and LQKENI. Written as DNA, the CDR3 is TGTGCCAGCTCACTACAGCACCCAGGGTACAATGAGCAGTTCTTC. It translates to CASSLQHPGYNEQFF.

J is TRBJ2-7 and V is TRBV6-1, with D perhaps matching TRBD1 (6 bases). CDR1 and CDR2 from the germline V gene are MNHNS and SASEGT. This CDR3 is 14 amino acids long. Here the CDR3 reads CGTGLDFSSYEQYV. CDR3 sequence (DNA): TGTGGTACAGGGTTGGACTTTAGCTCCTACGAGCAGTACGTC.

The chain has TRBV7-2 and TRBJ1-1; the match to TRBD1 covers 8 bases. The CDR3 is made up of 15 amino acids. Germline V lookup: CDR1 SGHTA, CDR2 FQGNSA. V lost 3 bases to trimming and J lost 4 bases; unmatched junction nucleotides: 7. The CDR3 DNA sequence: TGTGCCAGCAGCTTTAGTTACAGGGGGTCCACTGAAGCTTTCTTT. Protein: CASSFSYRGSTEAFF.

The rearrangement joins TRBV6-1 to TRBJ2-7; 7 positions agree with TRBD2. From germline, CDR1 is MNHNS and CDR2 SASEGT. There are 12 residues in the CDR3. Unmatched junction bases numbered 5, after V lost 8 bases and J lost 4 bases. The CDR3 DNA reads TGTGCCAGCGGGCGGGAGCCTTACGAGCAGTACGTC. As protein: CASGREPYEQYV.

The rearrangement uses TRBV28 and TRBJ1-5, with D tentatively TRBD1 (6 bases). CDR1 is MDHEN, CDR2 SYDVKM, per germline. The CDR3 length is 15 residues. V was cut by 5 bases and J by 6 bases, with 17 bases left in between. CDR3 in amino acids: CASSPPGGGGQPQHF. DNA for the CDR3: TGTGCCAGCAGTCCCCCGGGGGGGGGCGGTCAGCCCCAGCATTTT.

CDR3 nucleotides: TGTGCCACCCGTGATAGCCTTAGCTACAATGAGCAGTTCTTC. It is translated as CATRDSLSYNEQFF. The rearrangement uses TRBV6-5 and TRBJ2-1; D gene unclear. Per germline, CDR1 MNHEY and CDR2 SVGAGI. V shed 10 bases and J shed 3 bases, with 16 bases lying between them. The CDR3 contains 14 residues.